Below, one TCR beta chain is given with its context. There is no known antigen for this receptor. Base qualities are not recorded, but no much larger clone differs from it by a single base. TCR CDR3 regions were amplified from genomic DNA by multiplex PCR using the deep immunoSEQ assay. For each cell subset, the extracted genomic DNA was distributed evenly across all wells of several immunoSEQ 96-well plates, and each plate served as one replicate. For sorted subsets, 150 to 250 ng genomic DNA, equal to 30,000 or so T cell genomes, was loaded into each replicate PCR. Purified libraries were measured with a Qubit 3.0 fluorometer, size-checked on a Bioanalyzer 2100, and measured again with the KAPA Library Quantification kit. A separate single-read 150-cycle Illumina NextSeq 550 flow cell was used to sequence each immunoSEQ 96-well plate. For the original study's pipeline: Because the immunoSEQ output held only junctional sequences and lacked quality scores, the filtering could not match the filtering applied to full-length reads. Sequences were annotated with PyIR, a Python wrapper for IgBLAST v1.9, and V/J genes and CDR3 were assigned using IMGT germline references. Reads with weak V/J assignments (E-value above 1e-6), missing CDR3, stop codons, out-of-frame junctions, or ambiguous translated residues were removed. V3J clonotypes were defined as sequences sharing the same inferred V gene, J gene, and CDR3 amino acid sequence. Percentage overlap between repertoires was computed as shared unique clonotypes divided by the size of the smaller repertoire. Repertoire richness was assessed with RTK rarefaction, the Chao1 estimator, and Recon v2.1 estimates of unobserved clonotypes. For all TCRbeta clonotypes obtained by the gDNA method from several donors, generation probabilities were computed with OLGA. TCRdb took this table from immuneACCESS and kept in-frame rearrangements with V and J called. Such tables lack part of the clones; where checked against another copy, unresolved V genes explain under half of the gap, and the rest is unexplained. Clone size and V and J calls were adopted from that table, with D and trimming inferred from the DNA. Present in this sample are about 1.5 million clones, approximately 98% of which were seen just once. Around 0.47% of the sample is in the top ten clones.

This sample stems from a study of shared clonotypes between healthy human individuals (dated by TCRdb to 2018 to 2020). General notes on the study: A couple of women and a few men aged 18 to 49 years were included in the cohort. For each donor, CD4 naive and CD4 memory were each run on three plates, CD8 naive on two plates, and CD8 memory on one plate. The study deeply sequenced blood TCR repertoires of several healthy adults to estimate repertoire size and the extent of clonotype sharing between individuals. To increase sequencing depth and limit assay-specific biases, TCR repertoire library preparation and sequencing were carried out by different laboratories using diverse techniques. Leukapheresis yielded between about 0.9 and 8.9 billion PBMCs per donor.

Overall results and qualifications from the work: Even with the large sequencing depth, rarefaction of the sorted-subset datasets indicated that sequencing was incomplete. Naive subsets generally had larger estimated clonotype richness than memory subsets did. Compared with non-shared clonotypes, the clonotypes found in all four sorted-subset donors had higher generation probabilities. Sharing across a handful of donors was observed for approximately 4.6% of naive CD4, less than 4% of naive CD8, over 2% of memory CD4, and approximately 0.41% of memory CD8 clonotypes. Based on pairwise subsampling, the degree of clonotype sharing among donors was expected to be affected by sequencing depth. Sampling was restricted to blood, and TCR repertoires in tissues likely differ from the TCR repertoires found in blood. The small number of donors limited the genetic and exposure-history diversity represented.

Healthy HIV-negative adults with no recently reported acute infections or vaccinations were included as donors. Only Caucasian adults living in Nashville, Tennessee, USA were represented among the donors. CD4+ T cells were enriched by magnetic negative selection, after which naive cells were positively selected on CD45RA and the negative fraction was taken as the memory subset. Blood was collected by leukapheresis, and PBMCs were isolated by Ficoll-Histopaque density gradient centrifugation and then cryopreserved in liquid nitrogen vapor phase. Purity and quantity of every magnetically sorted T cell population were checked by analytical flow cytometry. From each sorted fraction, genomic DNA was isolated and quantified by UV absorbance on a Nanodrop 2000c. Sequencing was performed on naive CD4+ T cells sorted from blood. This specimen's cell subset or site label, per the study, means: CD45RA+ positively selected. The sequence derives from a man aged 30 to 39 in good health.

The DNA sequence is TGTGCCAGCAGCTGGACTAGCGGGAACAACGAGCAGTACTTC. Protein translation: CASSWTSGNNEQYF. Here the chain combines TRBV6-5 and TRBJ2-7; TRBD2 matches 12 bases in the middle. At the junction V is shortened by 6 bases and J by 5 bases; bases outside the gene matches: 5. Spanning cysteine to phenylalanine, the CDR3 consists of 14 amino acids. CDR3 DNA only is kept here, 42 bases in frame from base 1. Per the germline V gene, MNHEY is the CDR1 and SVGAGI is the CDR2.